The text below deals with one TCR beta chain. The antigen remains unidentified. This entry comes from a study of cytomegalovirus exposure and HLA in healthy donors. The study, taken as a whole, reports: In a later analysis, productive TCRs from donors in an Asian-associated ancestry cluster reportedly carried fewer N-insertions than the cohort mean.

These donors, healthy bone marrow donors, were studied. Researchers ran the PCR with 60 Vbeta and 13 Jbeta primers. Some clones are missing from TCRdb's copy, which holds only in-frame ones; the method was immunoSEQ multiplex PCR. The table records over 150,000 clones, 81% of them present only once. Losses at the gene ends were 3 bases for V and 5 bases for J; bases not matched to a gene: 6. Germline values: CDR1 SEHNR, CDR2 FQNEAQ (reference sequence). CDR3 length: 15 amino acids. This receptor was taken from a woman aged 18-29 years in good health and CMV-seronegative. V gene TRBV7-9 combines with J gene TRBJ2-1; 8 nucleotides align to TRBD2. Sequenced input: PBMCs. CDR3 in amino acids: CASSFPGLVNNEQFF. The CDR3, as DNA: TGTGCCAGCAGCTTTCCGGGACTAGTTAACAATGAGCAGTTCTTC.